This TCR beta chain comes out of a study of cytomegalovirus exposure and HLA in healthy donors. Study outcomes and limitations: A few CMV-associated chains proved CMV antigen-specific in vitro. Analyses of presence and absence presupposed an approximately uniform sequencing depth across donors. Overall, approximately 150 TCR beta chains were annotated as cytomegalovirus-associated. Later analysis showed most CMV-associated TCR beta chains appearing HLA-restricted.

Germline V gene data show CDR1 as SGHAT and CDR2 as FQNNGV. The V and J ends lost 0 bases and 14 bases respectively, with 10 bases between them. The CDR3 contains 11 residues. Amplification used 60 Vbeta primers and 13 Jbeta primers. The data were produced by immunoSEQ multiplex PCR, yet TCRdb's version contains in-frame clones alone and is incomplete. The table lists under 200,000 clones, roughly two thirds of them singletons. Remarks on this clone: Antigen: not known.

The sequence came from a woman aged 18-29 years in good health and CMV-seropositive. This rearrangement joins TRBV11-2 to TRBJ2-5; D remains unclear. The sample consisted of PBMCs. Written as DNA, the CDR3 is TGTGCCAGCAGCTTAGATCCGCGGCAATACTTC. As protein: CASSLDPRQYF.